Listed below are T cell receptor beta chains from one sample, sequenced in a study of blood T cell repertoires in COVID-19. Libraries were prepared by immunoSEQ multiplex PCR; TCRdb keeps only in-frame clonotypes and omits some of them. The data show about 170,000 clones, just under 85% seen once. Sequences were obtained from peripheral blood. The receptors stem from a woman aged 80 or over with acute or convalescent COVID-19. CDR3s include the opening cysteine and the closing phenylalanine or tryptophan. A D gene is named only where the DNA matches it firmly. A row's size may be missing; if present it is once, few, many or a size class.

V gene	clone size	D gene	CDR3 length	J gene	CDR3 DNA	CDR3 protein
TRBV5-5	.	.	16	TRBJ1-3	TGTGCCAGCAGCTTGACAGGGTTTAGCTTTGGAAACACCATATATTTT	CASSLTGFSFGNTIYF
TRBV18	.	.	12	TRBJ2-7	TGTGCCAGCTCCCGCGACCGGGACGAGCAGTACTTC	CASSRDRDEQYF
TRBV12-5	.	.	16	TRBJ1-5	TGTGCTAGTGGTTTCTCGGGCGGGAGAAGCAATCAGCCCCAGCATTTT	CASGFSGGRSNQPQHF
TRBV10-3	.	TRBD1	13	TRBJ1-2	TGTGCCATCAGTGACCAGACAGGGAACGGCTACACCTTC	CAISDQTGNGYTF
TRBV5-5	.	TRBD1	15	TRBJ2-2	TGTGCCAGCAGCTCAGGGGGCGGAAGGACCGGGGAGCTGTTTTTT	CASSSGGGRTGELFF
TRBV19	.	TRBD1	17	TRBJ2-6	TGTGCCAGTAGTCCGGGACAGGGGGCCTCTGGGGCCAACGTCCTGACTTTC	CASSPGQGASGANVLTF
TRBV10-2	.	TRBD1	15	TRBJ1-5	TGCGCCAGTAGACAGGGGATCGATAGCAATCAGCCCCAGCATTTT	CASRQGIDSNQPQHF
TRBV7-2	few	.	13	TRBJ1-2	TGTGCCAGCAGCTCCCTCCGACTATCTGGCTACACCTTC	CASSSLRLSGYTF
TRBV3-1/TRBV3-2	.	TRBD1	17	TRBJ2-1	TGTGCCAGCAGCGGCCAGGGGGCGGGTAGCTCCTACAATGAGCAGTTCTTC	CASSGQGAGSSYNEQFF
TRBV27	.	TRBD1	15	TRBJ1-1	TGTGCCAGCAGTAAGAGGAGGCAGGGGGGCACTGAAGCTTTCTTT	CASSKRRQGGTEAFF